What follows is one TCR beta chain and its context. This sample was included in a study of blood T cell repertoires in COVID-19. Assay: immunoSEQ multiplex PCR; the TCRdb copy retains only in-frame clones and omits some. The repertoire holds over 200,000 clones, with 86% as singletons. The sample taken for sequencing was peripheral blood. This TCR came from an elderly man with acute or convalescent COVID-19.

Here the CDR3 reads CASSLGGGSYNEQFF. In DNA, the CDR3 is TGTGCCAGCAGTTTAGGGGGGGGCTCCTACAATGAGCAGTTCTTC. V gene TRBV28 combines with J gene TRBJ2-1; 7 positions match TRBD2. Germline V CDR1 and CDR2: MDHEN, SYDVKM. CDR3 length: 15 residues. Trimming removed 2 bases from V and 0 bases from J; junction bases left unmatched: 1. The full variable domain, in which reference TRBV28 and TRBJ2-1 provide the parts outside the CDR3, is DVKVTQSSRYLVKRTGEKVFLECVQDMDHENMFWYRQDPGLGLRLIYFSYDVKMKEKGDIPEGYSVSREKKERFSLILESASTNQTSMYLCASSLGGGSYNEQFFGPGTRLTVL.